This TCR beta chain originates from a study of control samples from healthy donors and cancer patients. Data came from immunoSEQ multiplex PCR; TCRdb stores just in-frame clones and leaves some out. This table holds roughly 220,000 clones, roughly 94% found once. This CDR3 region has 14 residues. Input material: blood. The TCR comes from a man between 45 and 60 years old in good health. The chain links TRBV12-2 to TRBJ1-4; TRBD1, the table's D call, lacks a check against the DNA. TRBV12-2 is termed a pseudogene. CDR3 in amino acids: CASRLTGCNEKLFF. In DNA form, the CDR3 reads TGTGCAAGTCGCTTAACAGGGTGTAACGAAAAACTGTTTTTT.